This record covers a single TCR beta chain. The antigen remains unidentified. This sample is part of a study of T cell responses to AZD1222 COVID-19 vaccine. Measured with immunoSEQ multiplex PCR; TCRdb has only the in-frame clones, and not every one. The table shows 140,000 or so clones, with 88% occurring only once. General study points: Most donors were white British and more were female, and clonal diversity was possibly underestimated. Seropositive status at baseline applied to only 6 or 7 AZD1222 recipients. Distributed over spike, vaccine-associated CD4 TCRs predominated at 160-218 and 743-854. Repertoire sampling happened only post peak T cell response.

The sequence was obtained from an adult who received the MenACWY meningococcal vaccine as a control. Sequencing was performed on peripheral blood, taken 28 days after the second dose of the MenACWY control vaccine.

DNA for the CDR3: TGTGCCAGCAGTTACTCTGGGGGGCGCCCCTACGAGCAGTACTTC. It translates to CASSYSGGRPYEQYF. The chain links TRBV6-2 or TRBV6-3 to TRBJ2-7; D tentatively reads TRBD1 or TRBD2 (6 bases each). The CDR3 sequence is 15 residues long. Trimming left V 0 bases short and J 2 bases short, with 11 bases between. Germline V gene sequence: CDR1 MNHEY, CDR2 SVGEGT.